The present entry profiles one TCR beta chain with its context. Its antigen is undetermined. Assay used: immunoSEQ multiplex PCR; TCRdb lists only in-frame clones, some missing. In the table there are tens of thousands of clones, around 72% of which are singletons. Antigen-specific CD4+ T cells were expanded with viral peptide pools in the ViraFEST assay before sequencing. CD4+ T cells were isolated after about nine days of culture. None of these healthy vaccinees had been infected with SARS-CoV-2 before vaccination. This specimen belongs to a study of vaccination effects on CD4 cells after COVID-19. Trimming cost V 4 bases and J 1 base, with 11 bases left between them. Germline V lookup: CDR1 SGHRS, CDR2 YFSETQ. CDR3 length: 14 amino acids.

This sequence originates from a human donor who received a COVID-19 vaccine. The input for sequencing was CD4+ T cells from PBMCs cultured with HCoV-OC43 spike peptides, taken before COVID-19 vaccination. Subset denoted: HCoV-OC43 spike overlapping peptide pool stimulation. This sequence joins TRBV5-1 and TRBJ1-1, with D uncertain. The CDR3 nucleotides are TGCGCCAGCAGCCTCCTAATGGGGAACACTGAAGCTTTCTTT. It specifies CASSLLMGNTEAFF.